One and the same sample provided the 4 T cell receptor beta chains below, sequenced in a study of T cell repertoires in ileal Crohn's disease. The table came from immunoSEQ multiplex PCR; TCRdb's copy has only in-frame clones and leaves some out. The top ten hold around 17% of the sample, which has several thousand clones, more than 75% seen once. Sequences were obtained from ileal tissue. The receptors originated from an adult with Crohn's disease.

The J gene is TRBJ1-6, the V gene TRBV5-1; D perhaps matches TRBD1 (6 bases). Deletions cut 0 bases from V and 0 bases from J, with 10 bases between. Per the germline V gene, CDR1 is SGHRS and CDR2 is YFSETQ. This CDR3 comprises 17 residues. CDR3 bases: TGCGCCAGCAGCTTGGGGGGGCAGAGCTCCTATAATTCACCCCTCCACTTT. Amino acids: CASSLGGQSSYNSPLHF.

The V call is TRBV19, the J call TRBJ1-3; no reliable D call. CDR3 length equals 14 residues. Trimming removed 8 bases at V and 4 bases at J, with 15 bases between. CDR1 and CDR2 (germline): LNHDA, SQIVND (reference sequence). The CDR3 sequence is CASDWGGIGNTIYF. The CDR3, as DNA: TGTGCCAGTGACTGGGGAGGGATCGGAAACACCATATATTTT. Filled out from reference TRBV19 and TRBJ1-3, the complete variable domain reads DGGITQSPKYLFRKEGQNVTLSCEQNLNHDAMYWYRQDPGQGLRLIYYSQIVNDFQKGDIAEGYSVSREKKESFPLTVTSAQKNPTAFYLCASDWGGIGNTIYFGEGSWLTVV.

The rearrangement links TRBV28 to TRBJ2-2, with D possibly TRBD2 on 6 matching bases. V lost 5 bases and J 6 bases, leaving 19 bases between the germline ends. The CDR3 totals 16 residues. The germline V gene has CDR1 MDHEN and CDR2 SYDVKM. This CDR3 is CASSPSGSVSAGELFF. The CDR3 nucleotides are TGTGCCAGCAGTCCCTCCGGGAGTGTATCAGCCGGGGAGCTGTTTTTT.

The V gene is TRBV7-2, the J gene TRBJ2-7, with TRBD1 as a possible D gene (5 bases). This CDR3 contains 15 residues. With 0 bases removed from V and 2 bases from J, the gap between germline ends came to 11 bases. Germline V CDR1 and CDR2: SGHTA, FQGNSA. This CDR3 reads CASSLAGAVTYEQYF. The CDR3 DNA sequence: TGTGCCAGCAGCTTAGCTGGGGCAGTCACCTACGAGCAGTACTTC.